This T cell receptor (beta chain) was retrieved from a study of beta chain features in type 1 diabetes. Study outcomes and limitations: The similarity of naive, central memory and Treg TCRB repertoires appeared greater among patients than among healthy donors.

The investigators reverse transcribed all of the isolated RNA, so they sequenced expressed TCRB transcripts. Profiling relied on immunoSEQ multiplex PCR, and the TCRdb table lists in-frame clones only, not all of them. The sample has 250,000 to 400,000 clones; around 15% are singletons. The length of the CDR3 is 16 residues. CDR1 and CDR2 (germline): SGHVS, FNYEAQ. The V segment lost 1 base and the J segment 4 bases; nucleotides outside the gene matches: 4. This clone came up many times. No antigen is known for it. This chain connects TRBV7-6 to TRBJ2-2; 9 bases align to TRBD2. Sequencing was done on a sample of central memory CD4+ T cells from blood. This TCR derives from a man aged 25-45 years in good health. The CDR3 nucleotides read TGTGCCAGCAGCTTAGGCGGGGGGGCGAGCACCGGGGAGCTGTTTTTT. This translates into CASSLGGGASTGELFF.